This T cell receptor (beta chain) was documented in a study of STAT3 mutations in large granular lymphocyte leukemia. Study-level points and caveats: Some patients had persisting codominant clonotypes that could mask small clones. Every T-cell large granular lymphocyte leukemia patient had at least one immunodominant TCR beta clonotype. Treatment regimens differed across patients between samplings. Suggested: STAT3 mutation was not the ancestral event for these clonal expansions. In 6 of 18 patients, new TCR clonotypes emerged after therapy.

Germline V gene sequence: CDR1 SGHTA, CDR2 FQGNSA. The V and J ends lost 4 bases and 1 base respectively, with 16 bases between them. The CDR3 sequence is 16 residues long. Repertoires were generated with immunoSEQ multiplex PCR, while TCRdb's copy carries only in-frame clones and drops some. The profile covers 30,000 to 35,000 clones, with around three quarters appearing a single time and about 30% taken by the ten largest. As concerns this clone: Its antigen is as yet unknown.

This TCR derives from a woman aged 50 to 60 with T-cell large granular lymphocyte leukemia. Some clones in this sample may be carry-over from other donors' samples. Specimen: peripheral blood mononuclear cells. This chain links TRBV7-2 with TRBJ1-2, with no clear D. DNA of the CDR3: TGTGCCAGCAGCTCCCGGGTGGTTCCGGGTAACTATGGCTACACCTTC. This encodes CASSSRVVPGNYGYTF.